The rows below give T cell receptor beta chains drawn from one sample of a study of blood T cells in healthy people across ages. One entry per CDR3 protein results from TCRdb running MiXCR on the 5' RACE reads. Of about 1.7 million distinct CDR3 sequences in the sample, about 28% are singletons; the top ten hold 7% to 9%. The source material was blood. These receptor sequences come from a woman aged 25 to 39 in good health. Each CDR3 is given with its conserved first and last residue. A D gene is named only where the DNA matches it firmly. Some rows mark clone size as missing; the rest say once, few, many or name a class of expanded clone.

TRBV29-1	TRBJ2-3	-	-	CSALRDSLGADTQYF	TGCAGCGCACTCCGGGACTCCCTCGGCGCAGATACGCAGTATTTT
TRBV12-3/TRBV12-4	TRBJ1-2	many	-	CASSATGYGYTF	TGTGCCAGCAGCGCGACAGGCTATGGCTACACCTTC
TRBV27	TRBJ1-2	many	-	CASSLGRPGVDGYTF	TGTGCCAGCAGTTTGGGGAGACCAGGGGTTGATGGCTACACCTTC
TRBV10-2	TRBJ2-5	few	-	CASGSGPVGETQYF	TGCGCCAGCGGGTCAGGGCCCGTGGGAGAGACCCAGTACTTC
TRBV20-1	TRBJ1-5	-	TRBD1	CSARVPGQTDQPQHF	TGCAGTGCTAGGGTCCCGGGACAGACGGATCAGCCCCAGCATTTT
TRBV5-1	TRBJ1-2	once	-	CASSVGTGQGTRYGYTF	TGCGCCAGCAGCGTCGGTACAGGGCAGGGAACACGCTATGGCTACACCTTC
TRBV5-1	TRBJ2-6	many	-	CTSSLEAGPSGGANVLTF	TGCACCAGCAGCTTGGAAGCAGGCCCCTCAGGGGGGGCCAACGTCCTGACTTTC
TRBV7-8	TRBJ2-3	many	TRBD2	CASSLGSPSRWSGRIRDTQYF	TGTGCCAGCAGCTTAGGGTCCCCAAGTCGGTGGAGCGGGAGAATTCGAGATACGCAGTATTTT
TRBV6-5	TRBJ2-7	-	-	CASTSGVEQYF	TGTGCCAGCACCTCTGGGGTGGAGCAGTACTTC
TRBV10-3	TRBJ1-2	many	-	CAISESNVGHYGYTF	TGTGCCATCAGTGAGTCGAACGTAGGACACTATGGCTACACCTTC
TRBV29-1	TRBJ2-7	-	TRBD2	CSVGTASGYYEQYF	TGCAGCGTCGGTACGGCTAGCGGGTATTACGAGCAGTACTTC
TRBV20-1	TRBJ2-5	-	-	CSAGVGARETQYF	TGCAGTGCGGGGGTGGGGGCAAGGGAGACCCAGTACTTC
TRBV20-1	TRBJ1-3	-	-	CSARDLRSGNTIYF	TGCAGTGCTAGAGACCTGCGCTCTGGAAACACCATATATTTT
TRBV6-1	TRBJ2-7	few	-	CASSEVPRRGPLSYEQYF	TGTGCCAGCAGTGAAGTCCCCCGTCGGGGACCCTTATCCTACGAGCAGTACTTC
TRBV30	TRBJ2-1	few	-	CAWCPTGSSRQFF	TGTGCCTGGTGCCCCACTGGAAGCTCCCGGCAGTTCTTC